The 8 T cell receptor beta chains reported below all come from one sample, sequenced in a study of shared clonotypes between healthy human individuals. Using immunoSEQ multiplex PCR, the repertoire was profiled, and TCRdb retains in-frame clones only, with some absent. The sample yields around 1.6 million clones, about 98% seen once. The sample consisted of naive CD4+ T cells sorted from blood. Subset noted: CD45RA+ positively selected. The receptors shown here come from a man aged 25-45 years in good health.

J is TRBJ1-5 and V is TRBV28; 8 bases match TRBD1. The CDR3 has 14 amino acids. Germline values: CDR1 MDHEN, CDR2 SYDVKM. Unmatched junction bases numbered 7, after V lost 10 bases and J lost 2 bases. CDR3 sequence (DNA): TGTGCCACTAAGGGGACAGGCCGCAATCAGCCCCAGCATTTT. It encodes CATKGTGRNQPQHF.

V gene TRBV19 combines with J gene TRBJ2-7; a weak D match, TRBD2 (6 bases). Deletions cut 5 bases from V and 3 bases from J, with 20 bases between. This CDR3 is built from 16 residues. CDR1 and CDR2 from the germline V gene are LNHDA and SQIVND (reference sequence). CDR3 loop: CASSYLARAGFYEQYF. As DNA, the CDR3 is TGTGCCAGTAGTTACCTAGCGCGGGCGGGGTTCTACGAGCAGTACTTC.

This clone was counted a single time. This chain links TRBV5-8 with TRBJ2-5; 8 positions match TRBD1. With V trimmed by 4 bases and J by 5 bases, 10 bases remained unmatched. The germline gives CDR1 SGHTS, CDR2 YDEGEE. CDR3 size: 15 residues. Here the CDR3 DNA reads TGTGCCAGCAGCGCCCGGACAGGGTCGAGGGAGACCCAGTACTTC. Translated: CASSARTGSRETQYF.

This chain connects TRBV18 to TRBJ2-7, with 7 bases that match TRBD1. Trimming at V came to 2 bases and at J to 5 bases, leaving 6 bases not matched to a gene. Germline V gene lookup returns CDR1 KGHSH and CDR2 LQKENI. The CDR3 is made up of 14 amino acids. The CDR3 reads CASSPETGTDEQYF. DNA for the CDR3: TGTGCCAGCTCACCAGAGACAGGGACCGACGAGCAGTACTTC.

As for this clone: Distinct nucleotide sequences in the sample also encode this CDR3. V gene TRBV5-4 combines with J gene TRBJ2-2, with 7 bases lining up with TRBD2. This CDR3 is built from 16 residues. The germline gives CDR1 SGHNT, CDR2 YYREEE (reference sequence). The junction had 5 bases not matched to a gene; V was cut back by 2 bases and J by 1 base. Written as DNA, the CDR3 is TGTGCCAGCAGCTTAGCGGGACGAGGGAACACCGGGGAGCTGTTTTTT. Residues: CASSLAGRGNTGELFF.

This chain connects TRBV2 to TRBJ2-3; D gene ambiguous. V lost 2 bases to trimming and J lost 3 bases, with 12 bases between them. CDR3 length: 15 amino acids. Germline lookup yields CDR1 SNHLY and CDR2 FYNNEI. The CDR3 protein is CASSEPFAGTDTQYF. The CDR3, as DNA: TGTGCCAGCAGTGAACCCTTCGCCGGGACAGATACGCAGTATTTT.

The chain has TRBV28 and TRBJ1-1; D not certain. Trimming took 8 bases from V and 0 from J, leaving 7 bases between them. CDR3 length: 12 amino acids. Germline V gives CDR1 MDHEN, CDR2 SYDVKM. The CDR3 here is CASGRMNTEAFF. In DNA, the CDR3 is TGTGCCAGCGGACGTATGAACACTGAAGCTTTCTTT.

V gene TRBV29-1 combines with J gene TRBJ2-1, with 8 bases that match TRBD2. V trimming: 4 bases; J trimming: 6 bases; junction bases outside the gene matches: 8. There are 14 residues in the CDR3. Per germline, CDR1 SQVTM and CDR2 ANQGSEA. The CDR3 DNA follows: TGCAGCGTTGTAACTGGCGGGAGGATCAATGAGCAGTTCTTC. Translating gives CSVVTGGRINEQFF.